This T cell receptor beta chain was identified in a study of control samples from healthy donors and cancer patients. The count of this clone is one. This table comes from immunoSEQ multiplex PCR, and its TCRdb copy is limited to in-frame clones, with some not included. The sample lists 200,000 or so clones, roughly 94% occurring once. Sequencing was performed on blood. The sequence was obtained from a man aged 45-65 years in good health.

The CDR3 sequence: CASSLRTGGYGYTF. In DNA form, the CDR3 reads TGTGCCAGCAGCCTCCGGACAGGGGGCTATGGCTACACCTTC. The V and J genes are TRBV7-8 and TRBJ1-2; TRBD1 aligns across 10 bases. J lost 4 bases, V lost 5 bases, and 4 bases had no gene match. The germline gives CDR1 SGHVS, CDR2 FQNEAQ. This CDR3 region has 14 residues.